The 23 T cell receptor beta chains in this list originate from one sample, sequenced in a study of neurological immune-mediated disorders. TCRdb re-derived calls from the 5' RACE reads in MiXCR, one entry per CDR3 protein. The top ten clones hold more than 0.95% of a sample with tens of thousands of distinct CDR3 sequences, roughly 2.6% of them seen once. The sequenced sample was PBMCs. The receptors here all came from a woman aged 25 to 39 with multiple sclerosis.

This clonotype came up many times. V is TRBV20-1 and J is TRBJ2-3, with TRBD2 matching 10 bases. J was trimmed by 0 bases and V by 0 bases; bases with no gene match: 0. Per the germline V gene, CDR1 is DFQATT and CDR2 is SNEGSKA (reference sequence). The CDR3 is 15 amino acids. CDR3 in amino acids: CSARDSGRSTDTQYF. The CDR3 DNA reads TGCAGTGCTAGAGATAGCGGGAGGAGCACAGATACGCAGTATTTT.

This clonotype was detected many times. CDR3 DNA: TGCGCCAGCAGCCAACAGGACTGGAGCGTCTACAATGAGCAGTTCTTC. Its translation is CASSQQDWSVYNEQFF. V usage is TRBV4-3 and J usage is TRBJ2-1; TRBD2 might be the D (5 bases). This CDR3 region has 16 residues. Trimming removed 2 bases at V and 3 bases at J, with 14 bases between. Germline assignment: CDR1 LGHNA and CDR2 YSLEER.

In its sample, this clonotype was seen many times. The J gene is TRBJ2-2, the V gene TRBV5-1; tentatively, D is TRBD1 (7 bases). Germline V gives CDR1 SGHRS, CDR2 YFSETQ. With 3 bases removed from V and 6 bases from J, the gap between germline ends came to 24 bases. The CDR3 has 18 amino acids. This CDR3 reads CASSSLPQGGLYAGELFF. CDR3 nucleotides: TGCGCCAGCAGCTCCCTCCCCCAGGGGGGACTTTATGCCGGGGAGCTGTTTTTT.

This clonotype has ten or more counts. V usage is TRBV12-3 or TRBV12-4 and J usage is TRBJ2-3, with D maybe TRBD2 (5 bases). With 6 bases removed from V and 5 bases from J, the gap between germline ends came to 18 bases. This CDR3 spans 15 amino acids. The CDR3 DNA follows: TGTGCCAGCAGCCCTAAGGTCGGGATCATAGATACGCAGTATTTT. Amino acid sequence: CASSPKVGIIDTQYF.

This clonotype was seen at least ten times. The chain has TRBV28 and TRBJ2-1, with 9 bases matching TRBD2. Germline V gives CDR1 MDHEN, CDR2 SYDVKM. J lost 7 bases, V lost 1 base, and 5 bases had no gene match. CDR3 length: 15 amino acids. CDR3 sequence: CASSLSSGILNEQFF. The CDR3 DNA is TGTGCCAGCAGTTTATCTAGCGGGATTTTAAATGAGCAGTTCTTC.

This clonotype was found many times. This chain uses TRBV20-1 with TRBJ2-1; D remains ambiguous. With 0 bases removed from V and 5 bases from J, the gap between germline ends came to 11 bases. Germline-derived CDR1 and CDR2 are DFQATT and SNEGSKA (reference sequence). This CDR3 is built from 14 residues. CDR3 sequence: CSARDPGLNNEQFF. In DNA form, the CDR3 reads TGCAGTGCTAGAGACCCCGGGCTAAACAATGAGCAGTTCTTC.

This clonotype was seen ten or more times. The chain couples TRBV5-1 to TRBJ2-7; perhaps D is TRBD1 or TRBD2 (6 bases each). The CDR3 consists of 13 residues. Germline V gene data show CDR1 as SGHRS and CDR2 as YFSETQ. The V end was cut by 0 bases, the J end by 7 bases, with 11 bases between. The CDR3 sequence is CASSLGGAVEQYF. The CDR3, as DNA: TGCGCCAGCAGCTTGGGGGGGGCGGTGGAGCAGTACTTC.

This clonotype was counted many times. The chain links TRBV6-1 to TRBJ1-1, with TRBD1 matching over 8 bases. The CDR3 length is 15 residues. Per the germline V gene, CDR1 is MNHNS and CDR2 is SASEGT. Losses at the gene ends were 0 bases for V and 5 bases for J; bases not matched to a gene: 5. The CDR3 region has the DNA TGTGCCAGCAGTGAAGCGCTGGACAGGGCTACTGAAGCTTTCTTT. Translated: CASSEALDRATEAFF.

This clonotype was picked up many times. The CDR3 DNA reads TGCGCCAGCAGCCCACTAGCGGGAGGCCCAGATACGCAGTATTTT. Amino acid sequence: CASSPLAGGPDTQYF. The chain couples TRBV5-1 to TRBJ2-3; 12 nucleotides match TRBD2. CDR1 and CDR2 (germline): SGHRS, YFSETQ. The V gene end was trimmed by 4 bases and the J gene end by 4 bases; junction bases not matched to a gene: 4. CDR3 length: 15 residues.

This clonotype was seen many times. This chain joins TRBV3-1 and TRBJ1-1; 7 nucleotides match TRBD1. With 0 bases clipped from V and 7 bases from J, the junction kept 5 bases outside the gene matches. There are 14 residues in the CDR3. Germline V lookup: CDR1 LGHDT, CDR2 YNNKEL (reference sequence). CDR3 DNA sequence: TGTGCCAGCAGCCAAGAAGGGGGCGGCAGTGAAGCTTTCTTT. Amino acid sequence: CASSQEGGGSEAFF.

This clonotype has a count of ten or more. The rearrangement joins TRBV5-1 to TRBJ2-7; D is perhaps TRBD1 or TRBD2 (5 bases each). Germline V gives CDR1 SGHRS, CDR2 YFSETQ. CDR3 length equals 14 residues. V was pared by 4 bases and J by 2 bases, with 13 bases between. The CDR3 is CASSPRDGAYEQYF. As DNA, the CDR3 is TGCGCCAGCAGCCCCCGGGACGGAGCCTACGAGCAGTACTTC. Using reference TRBV5-1 and TRBJ2-7 for the parts outside the CDR3, the full variable domain is KAGVTQTPRYLIKTRGQQVTLSCSPISGHRSVSWYQQTPGQGLQFLFEYFSETQRNKGNFPGRFSGRQFSNSRSEMNVSTLELGDSALYLCASSPRDGAYEQYFGPGTRLTVT.

This clonotype was detected ten times or more. The chain carries TRBV7-2 and TRBJ2-3, with 12 bases fitting TRBD2. V gave up 6 bases and J gave up 5 bases; unmatched junction bases: 3. This CDR3 is 14 amino acids long. Germline CDR1 is SGHTA and CDR2 is FQGNSA. The chain's CDR3 is CASSSLAGGDTQYF. CDR3 nucleotide sequence: TGTGCCAGCAGTTCACTAGCGGGAGGAGATACGCAGTATTTT.

This clonotype was detected ten times or more. The chain employs TRBV6-6 and TRBJ2-5; TRBD1 agrees at 8 bases. V lost 5 bases and J lost 3; bases outside the gene matches: 5. Germline V gene data show CDR1 as MNHNY and CDR2 as SVGAGI (reference sequence). This CDR3 has 14 residues. CDR3 sequence reads: CASSVPGQEETQYF. DNA of the CDR3: TGTGCCAGCAGTGTCCCGGGACAGGAAGAGACCCAGTACTTC.

This clonotype has at least ten counts. The chain couples TRBV27 to TRBJ1-1, with 9 bases aligning to TRBD1. This CDR3 comprises 13 residues. After removal of 6 bases from V and 6 bases from J, the junction contained 5 bases not matched to a gene. Germline CDR1 is MNHEY and CDR2 is SMNVEV (reference sequence). CDR3 sequence (DNA): TGTGCCAGCAGCCTACAGGGGGCGTCTGAAGCTTTCTTT. Protein: CASSLQGASEAFF.

This clonotype was seen repeatedly, ten times or more. This chain links TRBV7-2 with TRBJ2-7; D unclear. The CDR3 has 13 amino acids. Trimming removed 1 base at V and 7 bases at J, with 11 bases between. Per the germline V gene, CDR1 is SGHTA and CDR2 is FQGNSA. CDR3 coding DNA: TGTGCCAGCAGCTTAGGTGCCCTGGGGGAGCAGTACTTC. Its translation is CASSLGALGEQYF.

Many counts were recorded for this clonotype. The V call is TRBV6-6, the J call TRBJ2-6; no firm D call. V was cut by 6 bases and J by 4 bases, with 10 bases left in between. CDR1 and CDR2 (germline): MNHNY, SVGAGI (reference sequence). The CDR3 length is 14 residues. CDR3 DNA sequence: TGTGCCAGCAGCCTTTCGGGCGGGGCCAACGTCCTGACTTTC. It specifies CASSLSGGANVLTF.

The table lists this clonotype with many counts. The chain links TRBV5-1 to TRBJ2-1, with TRBD2 matching 8 bases. Looked up from germline, CDR1 is SGHRS and CDR2 is YFSETQ. Trimming cost V 4 bases and J 9 bases; bases outside gene matches: 15. The CDR3 loop spans 16 amino acids. The chain's CDR3 is CASSRTSQVIVTEQFF. Here the CDR3 DNA reads TGCGCCAGCAGCAGGACTAGCCAGGTCATTGTGACTGAGCAGTTCTTC.

This clonotype came up many times. The chain carries TRBV20-1 and TRBJ1-2; D ambiguous. CDR3 length: 13 amino acids. V was cut by 7 bases and J by 4 bases, with 16 bases left in between. Germline V lookup: CDR1 DFQATT, CDR2 SNEGSKA (reference sequence). CDR3 sequence reads: CSVPRWESYGYTF. CDR3 DNA sequence: TGCAGTGTCCCTCGATGGGAGAGCTATGGCTACACCTTC.

This clonotype was detected ten times or more. This chain joins TRBV29-1 and TRBJ1-2; no reliable D call. Trimming pared 5 bases from V and 1 base from J, leaving 14 bases between. Germline V gene lookup returns CDR1 SQVTM and CDR2 ANQGSEA. This CDR3 region has 14 residues. This chain's CDR3 is CSVLTTEGNYGYTF. CDR3 sequence (DNA): TGCAGCGTTCTAACGACGGAGGGTAACTATGGCTACACCTTC.

This clonotype came up many times. The chain links TRBV4-1 to TRBJ2-1, with 14 bases fitting TRBD2. J gave up 0 bases and V 1 base, and 2 bases lay outside the gene matches. Germline CDR1 and CDR2: MGHRA and YSYEKL. The CDR3 loop spans 18 amino acids. In nucleotides, the CDR3 is TGCGCCAGCAGCCAAGGGACTAGCGGGAGGAGCTCCTACAATGAGCAGTTCTTC. Protein sequence: CASSQGTSGRSSYNEQFF.

This clonotype was recorded at least ten times. The rearrangement joins TRBV28 to TRBJ1-2; possibly TRBD1 for D (6 bases). The CDR3 extends over 14 amino acids. From germline, CDR1 is MDHEN and CDR2 SYDVKM. V lost 7 bases and J lost 3, with 15 bases in between. CDR3 DNA: TGTGCCAGCACCTTGGCAGGGGCAGACTATGGCTACACCTTC. This sequence encodes CASTLAGADYGYTF.

This clonotype was seen at least ten times. The chain has TRBV7-9 and TRBJ2-1, with 9 bases lining up with TRBD2. J was trimmed by 8 bases and V by 2 bases; bases with no gene match: 7. Germline values: CDR1 SEHNR, CDR2 FQNEAQ (reference sequence). This CDR3 spans 15 amino acids. DNA for the CDR3: TGTGCCAGCAGCTTACATAGCGGGAGTAACGATGAGCAGTTCTTC. The encoded protein is CASSLHSGSNDEQFF.

There are many counts of this clonotype. J is TRBJ2-5 and V is TRBV20-1, with 14 bases fitting TRBD2. CDR1 is DFQATT, CDR2 SNEGSKA, per germline (reference sequence). This CDR3 is built from 19 residues. The ends lost 0 bases at V and 5 bases at J; junction bases unmatched: 14. CDR3 amino acids: CSARDGLGKGLAGDETQYF. The CDR3 region has the DNA TGCAGTGCTAGAGATGGGTTGGGGAAGGGACTAGCGGGAGACGAGACCCAGTACTTC.